This T cell receptor (beta chain) was identified during a study of cytomegalovirus exposure and HLA in healthy donors (dated by TCRdb to about 2017). For context, the study as a whole: An earlier analysis of approximately 590 of the donors reported roughly 300 Gb of sequence data and some 120 million unique TCR beta sequences from about 200 million T cells. Genome-wide SNP genotypes for about 60% of the roughly 670 donors were used in a later genetic analysis, which treated that subset as a discovery cohort. Of the 350 to 450 genotyped donors, approximately 83% fell in the genetic ancestry cluster associated with self-reported Caucasian donors. An earlier analysis of several hundred of the donors applied high-throughput TCR beta sequencing to assess whether each TCR beta V gene segment acted as functional or pseudogenic. To predict cytomegalovirus infection status, the study brought together high-throughput TCR immunosequencing, statistical association of individual TCRs with disease status, and machine learning. Four or five DR-DQ haplotypes were handled as single units for association and clustering, since linkage in the cohort was strong. All discovery cohort repertoires had been generated using a single sequencing platform. The number of donors typed differed by locus, with roughly 629-640 for A, B, C, DRB1 and DQB1, more than 500 for DQA1, 600 to 610 for DPA1, and approximately 470 for DPB1. In addition to the first cohort of around 670 subjects, a separate validation cohort of around 110 different subjects was used. The study profiled the T cell repertoires of about 720 subjects by immunosequencing and related them to cytomegalovirus serostatus. Among several hundred genotyped donors of the cohort, an average of roughly 230,000 unique TCR beta nucleotide sequences was sequenced per donor, of which about 18% were non-productive. To study patterns of TCR occurrence, a later analysis re-analyzed previously published TCR beta repertoires from 500 to 850 donors and added high-resolution HLA genotyping. The study was designed to test whether signatures of past pathogen exposure could be identified by cataloging public T cell receptors. About 280 gigabases of sequencing data and 70 million to 100 million unique TCR sequences made up an early release that covered around 640 HLA-typed donors. HLA typing covered class I and class II loci at four-digit resolution. The later analysis used no new phenotypic data to find candidate immune exposures, relying instead on TCR beta sequences and their occurrence across donors. Donor age, sex, ethnicity and CMV serostatus were compiled alongside the repertoire data. General study outcomes and caveats: In a later analysis, the rate of TCR association differed among HLA loci, with DRB1 alleles having the most associated TCRs and HLA-C alleles having the fewest. The authors suggested that the approach could potentially be generalized to other disease states and immunological phenotypes. In a later genetic analysis, a missense DCLRE1C variant was associated with V-gene and J-gene trimming of TCR beta chains, and the association was replicated in an independent cohort. A further reported finding was that TCR beta sequences accurately predicted the HLA-A and HLA-B alleles for most subjects in the first cohort. Some IMGT-functional V segments, including TRBV6-2 and TRBV6-3, could not be told apart with the 87-base-pair reads, so those segments were excluded. Broadly in line with IMGT annotations, most TCR beta V segments showed up in productive rearrangements about 87% or about 30% of the time in an earlier analysis of several hundred of the donors. In vitro tests confirmed that a few of the cytomegalovirus-associated TCR beta chains recognize cytomegalovirus antigens. Compared with the roughly 700-donor mean, donors in an Asian-associated ancestry cluster had fewer N-insertions in productive TCRs, according to a later genetic analysis. Most CMV-associated TCR beta chains appeared to be HLA-restricted in a later analysis, and the HLA associations seemed to be driven largely by CMV exposure. In a later analysis, over 15,000 TCR beta sequences were associated with specific HLA alleles at a false discovery rate of 0.05. While some public TCRs were present in many individuals, most TCR sequences turned up only very rarely across donors. Because counts were too low, 15 to 20 rarely observed V segments, including chromosome 9 orphons, were excluded from the earlier analysis of around 640 of the donors. Linkage disequilibrium might explain the correlated functional status among segregating V segments, but an unknown experimental factor could not be ruled out. A later analysis found that HLA-associated TCR beta chains were more clonally expanded and had lower generation probabilities than equally common non-associated chains. Roughly uniform sequencing depth across donors was assumed in presence/absence analyses, although this assumption may not hold. Because some donors lacked HLA typing at each locus, the association tests relied only on the typed subset. Immune exposure information for the cohort was limited to CMV serostatus. In both the original and validation cohorts, the classifier was reported to diagnose cytomegalovirus status with high specificity and sensitivity. Only TCR beta chains were sequenced in this cohort, and the absence of alpha or paired-chain data limited detectable features. A cluster of highly shared sequence variants was judged likely to be a technical artifact of the sequencing pipeline. The study listed 164 TCR beta chains as associated with cytomegalovirus. A later analysis reported that several top co-occurrence clusters appeared linked to parvovirus B19, influenza, CMV and Epstein-Barr virus. When HLA alleles, especially DR and DQ, strongly co-occurred, TCR associations were difficult to assign to individual alleles.

Libraries came from the immunoSEQ multiplex PCR assay. The multiplex PCR relied on a mix of 60 forward primers for TCR Vbeta segments and 13 reverse primers for TCR Jbeta segments. The CDR3 region of rearranged TCR beta genes was amplified from genomic DNA by a multiplex PCR assay. The Illumina HiSeq System was used to sequence the amplified TCR beta libraries as 87-base-pair reads. Regarding the original processing steps: In a later analysis, tens of millions of unique TCR beta chains were counted across the roughly 610 repertoires, and roughly 11 million of these chains were shared by at least two donors. A nearest-neighbor algorithm error-corrected the raw reads and collapsed the reads into unique sequences, merging closely related sequences to remove PCR and sequencing errors. To assign V, D and J gene segments, CDR3 sequences were aligned to IMGT reference sequences. For a sequence to be retained, at least a six-nucleotide match to both a V gene segment and a J gene segment was required. A rearrangement counted as productive if the CDR3 had no stop codons and remained in frame with V and J, and every other rearrangement counted as non-productive. Following IMGT convention, CDR3 was defined as the stretch from the second conserved V-encoded cysteine to the conserved J-encoded phenylalanine. The earlier analysis of about 620 of the donors excluded sequences that lacked an unambiguous match to a single V gene segment. An earlier analysis of some 610 of the donors called V segments functional above 56.7% productive rearrangements and segregating when the between-donor standard deviation exceeded 5%. A statistical classification framework was developed to diagnose cytomegalovirus status using the catalog of TCR beta chain sequences. In a later analysis, V and J genes were assigned by comparing TCR nucleotide sequences against IMGT/GENE-DB human TR gene sequences. A later analysis assigned CDR3 sequences and most-parsimonious VDJ recombination scenarios with the TCRdist pipeline. In a later analysis, each TCR beta chain was defined by its CDR3 amino acid sequence together with its V-gene family, and reads without a unique V-gene family were excluded. As a way to deal with suspected cross-contamination and a sequencing artifact, a later analysis dropped 450 to 700 nucleotide sequences that were highly shared and had low generation probability. A later analysis calculated a clonal expansion index for each public chain from normalized within-repertoire ranks of inferred template counts. In a later analysis, generation probabilities were computed with a VDJ recombination model fitted to out-of-frame rearrangements, and the resulting probabilities were checked against IGoR. In a later analysis, hypergeometric tests were used to score TCR-TCR, TCR-HLA and TCR-CMV co-occurrence, with a repertoire-size bias correction applied to TCR pairs. In a later analysis, false discovery rates were estimated by permuting HLA or CMV assignments 20 times. In a later analysis, co-occurring TCRs were grouped with DBSCAN, and TCRdist sequence similarity was added when clustering was performed within HLA-allele-positive subsets. Repertoires with fewer than 30,000 or more than 120,000 public chains were left out of co-occurrence clustering, as were a few repertoires with anomalous nucleotide sharing. TCRdb took this table from immuneACCESS and kept in-frame rearrangements with V and J called. Such tables lack part of the clones; where checked against another copy, unresolved V genes explain under half of the gap, and the rest is unexplained. The V and J calls and clone size are taken from that table; D and trimming were inferred from the DNA. The table for this sample lists 130,000 to 150,000 clones; roughly 78% of them were counted only once. The top ten clonotypes cover 2.5% to 3% of the sample.

The CDR3 runs 17 amino acids, cysteine and phenylalanine included. The CDR3 DNA has 51 bases and is translated from base 1. The germline V gene specifies MDHEN as CDR1 and SYDVKM as CDR2. V is pruned by 8 bases and J by 2 bases, leaving 13 bases of the junction without a gene match. Comments on this clone: What antigen it recognizes has not been identified. Base quality data are lacking; no much larger clone is found one base away.

The cohort comprised under 700 healthy bone marrow donors. Cohort members were all nominally healthy when sampled, although unrecorded immune exposures were likely present. The donor was CMV seronegative and belonged to the group of 352 seronegative cohort members. A peripheral blood sample was collected from each donor, and TCR beta sequencing was performed on peripheral blood mononuclear cells. The Qiagen DNeasy Blood Extraction Kit was used to extract genomic DNA from the blood cell samples. The source is a female donor in good health and CMV-seronegative. The chain is made from TRBV28 and TRBJ2-3; 10 bases in the junction line up with TRBD2. Input material: PBMCs. The base sequence is TGTGCCAGCTTAAAGCGGGAGGGCCTAGTCTCCACAGATACGCAGTATTTT. Translated, it reads CASLKREGLVSTDTQYF. The entire variable domain, with the stretches around the CDR3 drawn from the reference TRBV28 and TRBJ2-3 proteins, is DVKVTQSSRYLVKRTGEKVFLECVQDMDHENMFWYRQDPGLGLRLIYFSYDVKMKEKGDIPEGYSVSREKKERFSLILESASTNQTSMYLCASLKREGLVSTDTQYFGPGTRLTVL.